This TCR beta chain was profiled in a study of long-term antiretroviral therapy in people with HIV. The germline CDR1 and CDR2 sequences are SGDLS and YYNGEE. CDR3 length equals 17 residues. The ends lost 0 bases at V and 4 bases at J; junction bases unmatched: 8. The assay, immunoSEQ v3.0, was run at survey level. The data were produced by immunoSEQ multiplex PCR, yet TCRdb's version contains in-frame clones alone and is incomplete. The sample includes about 23,000 clones, approximately 80% seen only once; the top ten take 5%. The material sequenced was unsorted PBMCs, taken 0.3 years after starting antiretroviral therapy. V is TRBV9 and J is TRBJ2-3; 10 bases are a match to TRBD2. The TCR comes from a man in his fifties or sixties with HIV. The CDR3 region is CASSVGGSGRAADTQYF. Written as DNA, the CDR3 is TGTGCCAGCAGCGTAGGTGGCAGCGGGAGGGCCGCAGATACGCAGTATTTT.